The 16 T cell receptor beta chains presented below share a single source sample, sequenced in a study of cytomegalovirus exposure and HLA in healthy donors. It was with 60 Vbeta and 13 Jbeta primers that the PCR ran. Produced via immunoSEQ multiplex PCR; TCRdb's table is partial and in-frame only. This sample yields roughly 200,000 clones, of which 9.5% are seen a single time; 1% to 1.5% belongs to the top ten. The sequencing input was PBMCs. Receptors originate from a woman in her 30s in good health and CMV-seropositive.

This clone was counted a few times. This sequence joins TRBV15 and TRBJ1-2; possible D gene TRBD1, 5 bases. Germline V CDR1 and CDR2: LNHNV, YYDKDF (reference sequence). Trimming shortened V by 3 bases and J by 6 bases, and 14 bases separated the two germline ends. The CDR3 extends over 14 amino acids. CDR3: CATSSGHPMNGYTF. The CDR3, as DNA: TGTGCCACCAGCAGCGGACACCCTATGAATGGCTACACCTTC.

Only a few counts were recorded for this clone. CDR3 sequence reads: CALQGAAASGNTIYF. DNA of the CDR3: TGCGCCTTACAAGGGGCGGCAGCCTCTGGAAACACCATATATTTT. This chain uses TRBV23-1 with TRBJ1-3; possibly TRBD1 for D (5 bases). TRBV23-1 is classed as an ORF, of uncertain function. V was shortened by 11 bases and J by 0 bases, with 17 bases between the two germline ends. The CDR3 contains 15 residues.

This clone was found a few times. V and J are TRBV29-1 and TRBJ1-1; 8 nucleotides line up with TRBD1. V gave up 4 bases and J gave up 0 bases; unmatched junction bases: 4. CDR1 and CDR2 (germline): SQVTM, ANQGSEA. This CDR3 has 14 amino acids. The CDR3 reads CSVARDRLNTEAFF. The CDR3, as DNA: TGCAGCGTTGCACGGGACAGGCTGAACACTGAAGCTTTCTTT.

The V call is TRBV7-9, the J call TRBJ1-4; 7 bases match TRBD1. The CDR3 consists of 14 residues. CDR1 and CDR2 (germline): SEHNR, FQNEAQ (reference sequence). The V gene end was trimmed by 5 bases and the J gene end by 7 bases; junction bases not matched to a gene: 7. The CDR3 region has the DNA TGTGCCAGCAGCGCCGGGACAGTTCCTGAAAAACTGTTTTTT. It encodes CASSAGTVPEKLFF.

This clone showed up just a few times. This chain uses TRBV11-2 with TRBJ2-7; the D gene is possibly TRBD2 (5 bases). Trimming removed 3 bases from V and 5 bases from J, with 14 bases in between. Germline CDR1 SGHAT, CDR2 FQNNGV. The CDR3 sequence is 14 residues long. CDR3 sequence: CASSLDRTSHEQYF. The CDR3 DNA sequence: TGTGCCAGCAGCTTGGATAGGACTTCCCACGAGCAGTACTTC.

V is TRBV10-2 and J is TRBJ1-5, with TRBD1 as a possible D gene (6 bases). The CDR3 extends over 17 amino acids. Trimming removed 4 bases from V and 3 bases from J, with 19 bases in between. The germline V gene has CDR1 WSHSY and CDR2 SAAADI. The CDR3 DNA sequence: TGCGCCAGCAGTGCCTCCCAAGGGGCAGGGGTCAATCAGCCCCAGCATTTT. Its protein product is CASSASQGAGVNQPQHF.

This clone occurred a few times. This sequence joins TRBV25-1 and TRBJ2-5; D is possibly TRBD2 (6 bases). The CDR3 length is 15 residues. Germline values: CDR1 MGHDK, CDR2 SYGVNS. Trimming removed 3 bases at V and 5 bases at J, with 16 bases between. CDR3 DNA: TGTGCCAGCAGTGATCCTGGACGGGGGAGGGAGACCCAGTACTTC. Its translation: CASSDPGRGRETQYF.

The chain combines TRBV9 with TRBJ2-1, with D possibly matching TRBD2 (5 bases). The CDR3 contains 15 residues. V was shortened by 4 bases and J by 0 bases, with 11 bases between the two germline ends. CDR1 is SGDLS, CDR2 YYNGEE, per germline. Here the CDR3 DNA reads TGTGCCAGCAGCTCGAGCGGAGGCTCCTACAATGAGCAGTTCTTC. Its translation is CASSSSGGSYNEQFF.

In this sample, this clone turned up a few times. The rearrangement joins TRBV5-1 to TRBJ2-1; TRBD2 matches 16 bases. The length of the CDR3 is 15 residues. CDR1 is SGHRS and CDR2 is YFSETQ in the germline V gene. Losses at the gene ends were 3 bases for V and 8 bases for J; bases not matched to a gene: 2. CDR3 sequence (DNA): TGCGCCAGCAGCTCTGGGACTAGCGGGAGGGATGAGCAGTTCTTC. This gives the protein CASSSGTSGRDEQFF.

The sample holds a few counts of this clone. The chain links TRBV4-1 to TRBJ2-3; 15 positions agree with TRBD2. This CDR3 comprises 16 residues. V lost 2 bases, J lost 6 bases, and 3 bases stayed unmatched. The germline gives CDR1 MGHRA, CDR2 YSYEKL. CDR3 sequence reads: CASSQFGTSGGDTQYF. The CDR3 bases are TGCGCCAGCAGCCAATTCGGGACTAGCGGGGGGGATACGCAGTATTTT.

In this sample, this clone turned up a few times. The J gene is TRBJ2-1, the V gene TRBV4-1, with 7 bases lining up with TRBD2. The germline V gene has CDR1 MGHRA and CDR2 YSYEKL. The J segment lost 8 bases and the V segment lost 1 base, leaving 8 bases of the junction unmatched. There are 15 residues in the CDR3. The CDR3 region is CASSQVATSNDEQFF. CDR3 bases: TGCGCCAGCAGCCAAGTTGCGACTAGCAACGATGAGCAGTTCTTC.

This clone has only a few counts. This chain links TRBV5-6 with TRBJ2-7, with 9 bases matching TRBD2. The CDR3 runs to 15 residues. Germline CDR1 is SGHDT and CDR2 is YYEEEE. V gave up 3 bases and J gave up 4 bases; unmatched junction bases: 8. CDR3 sequence (DNA): TGTGCCAGCAGCTCATCAGCGGGAGGAGGATACGAGCAGTACTTC. Its protein product is CASSSSAGGGYEQYF.

The V call is TRBV4-2, the J call TRBJ2-2; 10 bases map to TRBD2. After removal of 1 base from V and 1 base from J, the junction contained 6 bases not matched to a gene. The CDR3 is made up of 18 amino acids. CDR1 and CDR2 (germline): LGHNA, YNFKEQ. The CDR3 DNA follows: TGTGCCAGCAGCCAAGCTTTAGGGACTAGCGTGAACACCGGGGAGCTGTTTTTT. Amino acids: CASSQALGTSVNTGELFF.

This clone came up a few times. The chain links TRBV29-1 to TRBJ1-2, with D possibly matching TRBD1 (5 bases). Trimming removed 6 bases from V and 2 bases from J, with 19 bases in between. Per the germline V gene, CDR1 is SQVTM and CDR2 is ANQGSEA. This CDR3 is 15 amino acids long. CDR3 sequence (DNA): TGCAGCGTCCCAGACGGAGGCGGGGGAAACTATGGCTACACCTTC. This gives the protein CSVPDGGGGNYGYTF.

CDR3 in amino acids: CASRAGSGGSSFNGYTF. CDR3 coding DNA: TGTGCCAGCAGGGCAGGGTCAGGAGGGTCCTCTTTTAATGGCTACACCTTC. The chain links TRBV2 to TRBJ1-2; tentatively, D is TRBD1 (5 bases). V was cut by 6 bases and J by 6 bases, with 26 bases left in between. The CDR3 has 17 residues. The germline V gene encodes CDR1 SNHLY and CDR2 FYNNEI.

The CDR3 spells CASSLEGVPGELFF. The CDR3 DNA reads as TGTGCCAGCAGCTTAGAAGGGGTTCCGGGGGAGCTGTTTTTT. The chain links TRBV11-2 to TRBJ2-2; possibly TRBD1 for D (5 bases). The CDR3 runs 14 residues. V lost 0 bases to trimming and J lost 8 bases, with 10 bases between them. Per germline, CDR1 SGHAT and CDR2 FQNNGV.